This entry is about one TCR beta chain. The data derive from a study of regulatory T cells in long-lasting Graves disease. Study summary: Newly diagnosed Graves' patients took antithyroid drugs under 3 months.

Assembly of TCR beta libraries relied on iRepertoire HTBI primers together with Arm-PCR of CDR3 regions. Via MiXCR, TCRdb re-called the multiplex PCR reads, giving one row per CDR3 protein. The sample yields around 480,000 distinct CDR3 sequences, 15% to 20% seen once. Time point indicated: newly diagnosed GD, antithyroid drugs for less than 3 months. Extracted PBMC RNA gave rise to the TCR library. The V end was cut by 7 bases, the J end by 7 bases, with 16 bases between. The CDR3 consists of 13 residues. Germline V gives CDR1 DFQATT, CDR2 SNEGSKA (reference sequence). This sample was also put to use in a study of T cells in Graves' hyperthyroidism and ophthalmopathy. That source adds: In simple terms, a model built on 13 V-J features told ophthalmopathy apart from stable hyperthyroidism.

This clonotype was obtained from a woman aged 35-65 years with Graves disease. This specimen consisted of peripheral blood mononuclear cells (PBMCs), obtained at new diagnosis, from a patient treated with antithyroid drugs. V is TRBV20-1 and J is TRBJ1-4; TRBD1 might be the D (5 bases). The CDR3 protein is CSGFRDGTEKLFF. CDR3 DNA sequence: TGCAGTGGGTTCAGGGATGGTACTGAAAAACTGTTTTTT.